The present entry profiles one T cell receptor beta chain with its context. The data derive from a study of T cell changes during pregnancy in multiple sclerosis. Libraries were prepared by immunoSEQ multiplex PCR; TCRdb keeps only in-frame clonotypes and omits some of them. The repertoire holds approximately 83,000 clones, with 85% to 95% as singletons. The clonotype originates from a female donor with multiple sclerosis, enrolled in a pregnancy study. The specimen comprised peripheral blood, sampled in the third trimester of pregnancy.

The CDR3 spells CASSSVQGPLKSYEQYF. Here the CDR3 DNA reads TGTGCCAGCTCATCTGTACAGGGGCCACTAAAGTCCTACGAGCAGTACTTC. The chain is built from TRBV18 and TRBJ2-7; 7 bases match TRBD1. The CDR3 runs 17 residues. Germline CDR1 and CDR2: KGHSH and LQKENI. V dropped 5 bases and J dropped 1; count of bases not matched to a gene: 14.